These 25 T cell receptor beta chains originate from one sample sequenced in a study of T cell responses to AZD1222 COVID-19 vaccine. The method was immunoSEQ multiplex PCR; TCRdb's version includes in-frame clones alone and lacks a portion of them. The sample yields some 150,000 clones, 88% seen once. Source: peripheral blood, taken on day 0 of AZD1222 vaccination. The receptors derive from an adult in good health.

This clone turned up a few times. The chain links TRBV28 to TRBJ2-7; D not resolved. CDR3 length equals 13 residues. The ends were cut back, 2 bases at V and 0 bases at J, with 5 bases in the middle. CDR1 and CDR2 (germline): MDHEN, SYDVKM. CDR3 coding DNA: TGTGCCAGCAGTTTACGGCCCTCCTACGAGCAGTACTTC. It translates to CASSLRPSYEQYF. Looking up the rest from reference TRBV28 and TRBJ2-7 gives the full variable domain: DVKVTQSSRYLVKRTGEKVFLECVQDMDHENMFWYRQDPGLGLRLIYFSYDVKMKEKGDIPEGYSVSREKKERFSLILESASTNQTSMYLCASSLRPSYEQYFGPGTRLTVT.

The V and J genes are TRBV25-1 and TRBJ1-1; 7 nucleotides line up with TRBD1. The CDR3 loop spans 14 amino acids. Germline assignment: CDR1 MGHDK and CDR2 SYGVNS. The V segment lost 7 bases and the J segment 5 bases; nucleotides outside the gene matches: 10. CDR3 loop: CASTTQGWWTEAFF. The CDR3 DNA reads as TGTGCCAGCACGACACAGGGGTGGTGGACTGAAGCTTTCTTT.

The J gene is TRBJ1-3, the V gene TRBV7-2, with D possibly TRBD1 on 5 matching bases. The CDR3 sequence is 17 residues long. Germline CDR1 and CDR2: SGHTA and FQGNSA. V was trimmed by 5 bases and J by 5 bases, leaving 22 bases between them. DNA of the CDR3: TGTGCCAGCAGCCCAGACAGAACGGCGGTAGGAAGAAACACCATATATTTT. Its protein is CASSPDRTAVGRNTIYF.

The rearrangement uses TRBV6-2 or TRBV6-3 and TRBJ2-7; D gene uncertain. The CDR3 totals 12 residues. Germline values: CDR1 MNHEY, CDR2 SVGEGT. Deletions cut 5 bases from V and 3 bases from J, with 8 bases between. In nucleotides, the CDR3 is TGTGCCAGCAGTCAGACCCACTACGAGCAGTACTTC. Its protein is CASSQTHYEQYF.

The rearrangement uses TRBV6-5 and TRBJ1-1; 10 bases are shared with TRBD1. The V gene end was trimmed by 2 bases and the J gene end by 4 bases; junction bases not matched to a gene: 1. In germline, CDR1 is MNHEY, CDR2 SVGAGI. This CDR3 is built from 14 residues. CDR3 coding DNA: TGTGCCAGCAGTTACCGGGACAGGGGCACTGAAGCTTTCTTT. Its translation is CASSYRDRGTEAFF.

The V gene is TRBV6-1, the J gene TRBJ1-1; the D is unclear. V was clipped by 2 bases and J by 1 base, with 8 bases between them. In germline, CDR1 is MNHNS, CDR2 SASEGT. This CDR3 is 14 amino acids long. The CDR3 loop is CASSEWPGNTEAFF. Written as DNA, the CDR3 is TGTGCCAGCAGTGAATGGCCCGGGAACACTGAAGCTTTCTTT.

J is TRBJ2-7 and V is TRBV7-6; the match to TRBD2 covers 14 bases. This CDR3 is built from 15 residues. Germline-derived CDR1 and CDR2 are SGHVS and FNYEAQ. Trimming removed 4 bases from V and 7 bases from J; junction bases left unmatched: 6. CDR3 sequence (DNA): TGTGCCAGCAGCTCCGGGACTAGCGGGAGTGGTGAGCAGTACTTC. This encodes CASSSGTSGSGEQYF. The full variable domain, completed using reference TRBV7-6 and TRBJ2-7, is GAGVSQSPRYKVTKRGQDVALRCDPISGHVSLYWYRQALGQGPEFLTYFNYEAQQDKSGLPNDRFSAERPEGSISTLTIQRTEQRDSAMYRCASSSGTSGSGEQYFGPGTRLTVT.

The chain recombines TRBV19 with TRBJ2-1, with D perhaps matching TRBD2 (6 bases). V was clipped by 0 bases and J by 0 bases, with 15 bases between them. The CDR3 runs to 18 residues. From germline, CDR1 is LNHDA and CDR2 SQIVND (reference sequence). CDR3 region: CASSIDQRDWSSYNEQFF. CDR3 bases: TGTGCCAGTAGTATAGATCAGAGGGACTGGAGCTCCTACAATGAGCAGTTCTTC.

The chain combines TRBV11-2 with TRBJ2-2; 12 nucleotides align to TRBD1. With V trimmed by 4 bases and J by 6 bases, 3 bases remained unmatched. CDR1 and CDR2 from the germline V gene are SGHAT and FQNNGV. The CDR3 extends over 15 amino acids. CDR3 residues: CASSWGTGGPGELFF. The CDR3 nucleotides read TGTGCCAGCAGCTGGGGGACAGGGGGCCCCGGGGAGCTGTTTTTT.

The chain combines TRBV9 with TRBJ2-7, with a tentative D call TRBD2 (6 bases). Trimming left V 2 bases short and J 3 bases short, with 12 bases between. This CDR3 region has 14 residues. Germline CDR1 and CDR2: SGDLS and YYNGEE. Written as DNA, the CDR3 is TGTGCCAGCAGCGTCGGAACGCGGGACTACGAGCAGTACTTC. It yields the protein CASSVGTRDYEQYF.

The CDR3: CASSRGPPGGPGVYEQYF. CDR3 DNA: TGCGCCAGCAGCAGAGGTCCCCCCGGCGGGCCAGGGGTCTACGAGCAGTACTTC. The chain joins TRBV5-1 to TRBJ2-7; D is possibly TRBD1 (6 bases). The CDR3 consists of 18 residues. Germline V CDR1 and CDR2: SGHRS, YFSETQ. V lost 4 bases to trimming and J lost 3 bases, with 26 bases between them.

This clone showed up just a few times. The chain has TRBV6-5 and TRBJ2-7, with D possibly being TRBD2 (5 bases). V lost 7 bases and J lost 3, with 16 bases in between. This CDR3 spans 14 amino acids. Germline V gene lookup returns CDR1 MNHEY and CDR2 SVGAGI. The CDR3 is CASTSPREDYEQYF. The CDR3 DNA sequence: TGTGCCAGCACCTCCCCCCGGGAAGACTACGAGCAGTACTTC.

The chain uses TRBV6-5 and TRBJ2-1; TRBD1 or TRBD2 may be the D gene (5 bases each). The CDR3 length is 11 residues. The V end was cut by 7 bases, the J end by 9 bases, with 10 bases between. The V gene's germline CDR1 is MNHEY and CDR2 SVGAGI. In DNA, the CDR3 is TGTGCCAGCACCCGGGGCGGTGAGCAGTTCTTC. Translating gives CASTRGGEQFF.

The gene calls are TRBV28 and TRBJ2-5; TRBD2 matches at 9 bases. V was pared by 4 bases and J by 5 bases, with 17 bases of the junction left unmatched. This CDR3 has 18 residues. Germline assignment: CDR1 MDHEN and CDR2 SYDVKM. In DNA, the CDR3 is TGTGCCAGCAGTTCTTCCGGGACTAGCTCCAGGCTAGAGGAGACCCAGTACTTC. This sequence encodes CASSSSGTSSRLEETQYF.

The chain recombines TRBV6-5 with TRBJ1-4; D is ambiguous. Trimming removed 7 bases at V and 7 bases at J, with 16 bases between. Germline CDR1 MNHEY, CDR2 SVGAGI. The CDR3 totals 14 residues. CDR3: CASTVLREGEKLFF. The CDR3 DNA is TGTGCCAGCACTGTCTTAAGGGAGGGTGAAAAACTGTTTTTT.

The chain has TRBV7-3 and TRBJ2-5; 7 nucleotides agree with TRBD2. The CDR3 runs to 14 residues. Looked up from germline, CDR1 is SGHTA and CDR2 is FQGTGA. V trimming: 3 bases; J trimming: 5 bases; junction bases outside the gene matches: 6. Written as DNA, the CDR3 is TGTGCCAGCAGCTTTAACGGGAGGAGGGAGACCCAGTACTTC. Protein sequence: CASSFNGRRETQYF.

The J gene is TRBJ2-1, the V gene TRBV19; no clear D. V lost 1 base to trimming and J lost 4 bases, with 5 bases between them. This CDR3 is 13 amino acids long. Germline V gene sequence: CDR1 LNHDA, CDR2 SQIVND (reference sequence). CDR3 coding DNA: TGTGCCAGTAGTATAGGCCCTTACAATGAGCAGTTCTTC. It codes for CASSIGPYNEQFF.

In its sample, this clone was seen a few times. The rearrangement joins TRBV29-1 to TRBJ1-2; D perhaps matches TRBD1 (6 bases). Trimming pared 1 base from V and 7 bases from J, leaving 13 bases between. From germline, CDR1 is SQVTM and CDR2 ANQGSEA. This CDR3 contains 13 residues. CDR3 sequence: CSVEASKGVGYTF. The DNA for the CDR3 is TGCAGCGTTGAAGCATCAAAGGGGGTTGGCTACACCTTC.

The CDR3 DNA reads as TGTGCTTCTACAGCAAAGATGTCTATGGCAGGGGGAGCCGGGGAGCTGTTTTTT. Protein product: CASTAKMSMAGGAGELFF. The chain employs TRBV27 and TRBJ2-2, with TRBD1 matching 7 bases. Germline lookup yields CDR1 MNHEY and CDR2 SMNVEV (reference sequence). The CDR3 runs to 18 residues.

This clone appeared a single time. The chain links TRBV11-3 to TRBJ1-2; maybe TRBD1 (5 bases). The germline V and J ends were trimmed by 4 bases and 6 bases, with 12 bases remaining between them. This CDR3 is 13 amino acids long. Per germline, CDR1 SGHNT and CDR2 YENEEA. The DNA of the CDR3 is TGTGCCAGCAGCTCCCAGCGGGGCCATGGCTACACCTTC. This gives the protein CASSSQRGHGYTF.

The chain carries TRBV6-2 or TRBV6-3 and TRBJ2-7; no reliable D call. Looked up from germline, CDR1 is MNHEY and CDR2 is SVGEGT. The CDR3 is made up of 13 amino acids. Deletions cut 6 bases from V and 4 bases from J, with 13 bases between. CDR3 region: CASSIVPGYEQYF. The CDR3 DNA reads as TGTGCCAGCAGCATCGTCCCCGGATACGAGCAGTACTTC.

The chain has TRBV6-5 and TRBJ1-2, with D perhaps matching TRBD1 (6 bases). Germline CDR1 is MNHEY and CDR2 is SVGAGI. Trimming removed 4 bases from V and 5 bases from J, with 11 bases in between. CDR3 size: 13 residues. The CDR3 nucleotides are TGTGCCAGCAGTTCTACAGGGACATATGGCTACACCTTC. This translates into CASSSTGTYGYTF.

The chain has TRBV4-3 and TRBJ1-4; D remains ambiguous. This CDR3 has 15 residues. Between the trimmed V and J ends, which lost 1 base and 7 bases, there was a span of 13 bases. Germline V gene data show CDR1 as LGHNA and CDR2 as YSLEER. In DNA form, the CDR3 reads TGCGCCAGCAGCCAAGGTTTAGGCCTTACTGAAAAACTGTTTTTT. The encoded protein is CASSQGLGLTEKLFF.

The rearrangement joins TRBV27 to TRBJ1-6, with 9 bases matching TRBD1. The germline CDR1 and CDR2 sequences are MNHEY and SMNVEV (reference sequence). After removal of 7 bases from V and 8 bases from J, the junction contained 9 bases not matched to a gene. The CDR3 runs to 15 residues. CDR3 in DNA: TGTGCCAGCAACCTTCTTGGGACAGGGCATTCACCCCTCCACTTT. This gives the protein CASNLLGTGHSPLHF.

J is TRBJ2-3 and V is TRBV7-3; a possible D gene is TRBD2 (5 bases). This CDR3 is 15 amino acids long. With 4 bases removed from V and 2 bases from J, the gap between germline ends came to 13 bases. Germline-derived CDR1 and CDR2 are SGHTA and FQGTGA. The CDR3 region is CASSSTAVSTDTQYF. The CDR3 bases are TGTGCCAGCAGCTCCACAGCGGTCTCCACAGATACGCAGTATTTT.